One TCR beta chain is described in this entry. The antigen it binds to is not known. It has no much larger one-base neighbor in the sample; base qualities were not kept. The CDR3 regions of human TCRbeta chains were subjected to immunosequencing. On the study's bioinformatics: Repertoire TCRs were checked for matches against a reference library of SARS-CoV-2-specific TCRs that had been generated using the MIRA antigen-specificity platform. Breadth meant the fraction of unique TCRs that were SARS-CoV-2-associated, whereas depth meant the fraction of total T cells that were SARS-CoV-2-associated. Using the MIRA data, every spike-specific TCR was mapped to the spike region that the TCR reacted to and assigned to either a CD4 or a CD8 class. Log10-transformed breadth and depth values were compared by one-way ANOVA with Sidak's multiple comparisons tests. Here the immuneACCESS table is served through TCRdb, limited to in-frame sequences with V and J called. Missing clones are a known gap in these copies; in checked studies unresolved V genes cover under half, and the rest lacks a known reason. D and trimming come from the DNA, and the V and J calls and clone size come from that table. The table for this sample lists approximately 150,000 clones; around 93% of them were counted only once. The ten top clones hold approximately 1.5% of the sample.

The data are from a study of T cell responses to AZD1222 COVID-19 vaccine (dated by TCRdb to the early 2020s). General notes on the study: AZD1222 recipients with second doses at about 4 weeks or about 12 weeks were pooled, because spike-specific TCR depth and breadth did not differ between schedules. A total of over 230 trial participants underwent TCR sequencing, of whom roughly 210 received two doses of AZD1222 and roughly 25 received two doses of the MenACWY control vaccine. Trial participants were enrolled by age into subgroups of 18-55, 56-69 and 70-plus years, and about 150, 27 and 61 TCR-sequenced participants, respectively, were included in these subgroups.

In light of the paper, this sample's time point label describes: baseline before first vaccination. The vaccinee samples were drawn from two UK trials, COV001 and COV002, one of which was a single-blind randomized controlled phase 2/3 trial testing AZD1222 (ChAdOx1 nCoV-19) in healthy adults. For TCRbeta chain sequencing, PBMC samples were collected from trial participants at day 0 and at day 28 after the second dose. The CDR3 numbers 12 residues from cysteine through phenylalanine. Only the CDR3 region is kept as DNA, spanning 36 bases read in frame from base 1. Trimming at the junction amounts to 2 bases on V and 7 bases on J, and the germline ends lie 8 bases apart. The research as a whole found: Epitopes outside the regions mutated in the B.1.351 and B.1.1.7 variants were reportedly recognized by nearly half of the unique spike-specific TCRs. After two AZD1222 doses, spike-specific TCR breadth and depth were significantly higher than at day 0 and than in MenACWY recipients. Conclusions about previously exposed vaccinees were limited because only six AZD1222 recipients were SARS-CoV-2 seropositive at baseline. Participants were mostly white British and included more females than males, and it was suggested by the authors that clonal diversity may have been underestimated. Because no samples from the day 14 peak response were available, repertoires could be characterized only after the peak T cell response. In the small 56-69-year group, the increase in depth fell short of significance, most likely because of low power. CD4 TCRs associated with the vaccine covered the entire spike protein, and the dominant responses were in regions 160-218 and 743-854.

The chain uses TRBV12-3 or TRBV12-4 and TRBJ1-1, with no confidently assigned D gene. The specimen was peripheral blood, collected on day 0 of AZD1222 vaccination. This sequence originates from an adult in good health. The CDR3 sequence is CASSLIEFEAFF. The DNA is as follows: TGTGCCAGCAGTTTAATTGAATTTGAAGCTTTCTTT.